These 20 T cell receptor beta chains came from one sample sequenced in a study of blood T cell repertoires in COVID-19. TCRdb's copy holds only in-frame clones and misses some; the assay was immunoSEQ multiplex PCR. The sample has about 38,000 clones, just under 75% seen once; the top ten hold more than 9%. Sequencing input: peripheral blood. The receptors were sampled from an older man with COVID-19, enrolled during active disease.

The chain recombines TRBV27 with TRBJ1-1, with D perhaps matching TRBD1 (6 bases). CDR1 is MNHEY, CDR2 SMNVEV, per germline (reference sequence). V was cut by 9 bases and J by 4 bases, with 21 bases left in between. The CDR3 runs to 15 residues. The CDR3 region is CASLGGWARGTEAFF. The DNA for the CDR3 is TGTGCCAGTTTAGGGGGATGGGCGCGTGGCACTGAAGCTTTCTTT.

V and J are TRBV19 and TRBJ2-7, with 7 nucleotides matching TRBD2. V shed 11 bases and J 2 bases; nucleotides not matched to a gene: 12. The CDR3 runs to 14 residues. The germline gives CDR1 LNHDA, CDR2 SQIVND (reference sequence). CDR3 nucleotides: TGTGCCGTAGGCCGGGGAGGGAAGACCTACGAGCAGTACTTC. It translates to CAVGRGGKTYEQYF. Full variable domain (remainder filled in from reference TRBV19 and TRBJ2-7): DGGITQSPKYLFRKEGQNVTLSCEQNLNHDAMYWYRQDPGQGLRLIYYSQIVNDFQKGDIAEGYSVSREKKESFPLTVTSAQKNPTAFYLCAVGRGGKTYEQYFGPGTRLTVT.

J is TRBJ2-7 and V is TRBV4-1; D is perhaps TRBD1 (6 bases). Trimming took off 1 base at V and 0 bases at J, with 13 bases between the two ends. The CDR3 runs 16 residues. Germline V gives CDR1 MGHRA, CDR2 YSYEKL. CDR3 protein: CASSQGDTSYSYEQYF. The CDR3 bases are TGCGCCAGCAGCCAAGGGGACACCTCTTACTCCTACGAGCAGTACTTC.

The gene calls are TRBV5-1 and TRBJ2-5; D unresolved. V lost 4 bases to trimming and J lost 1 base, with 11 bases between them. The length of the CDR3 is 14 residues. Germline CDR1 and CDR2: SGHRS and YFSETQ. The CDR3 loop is CASSPVGGQETQYF. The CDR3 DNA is TGCGCCAGCAGCCCGGTCGGTGGCCAAGAGACCCAGTACTTC.

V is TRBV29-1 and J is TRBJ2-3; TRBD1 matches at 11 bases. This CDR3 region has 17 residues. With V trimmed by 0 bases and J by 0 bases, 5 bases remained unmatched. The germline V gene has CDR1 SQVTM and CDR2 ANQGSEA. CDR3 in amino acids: CSVEDMDRGRSTDTQYF. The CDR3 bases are TGCAGCGTTGAAGATATGGACAGGGGGCGCAGCACAGATACGCAGTATTTT.

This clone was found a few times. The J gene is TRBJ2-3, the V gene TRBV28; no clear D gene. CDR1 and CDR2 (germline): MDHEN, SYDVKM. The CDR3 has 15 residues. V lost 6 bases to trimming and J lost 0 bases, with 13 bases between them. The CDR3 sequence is CASRSSYLSTDTQYF. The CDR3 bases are TGTGCCAGCAGGTCGTCCTACCTTAGCACAGATACGCAGTATTTT.

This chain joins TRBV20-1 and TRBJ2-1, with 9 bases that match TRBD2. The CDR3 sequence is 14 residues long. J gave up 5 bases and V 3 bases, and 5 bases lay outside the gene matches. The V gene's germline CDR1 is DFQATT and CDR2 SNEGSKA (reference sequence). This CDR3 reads CSASGAGGHNEQFF. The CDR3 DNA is TGCAGTGCTAGTGGGGCGGGGGGGCACAATGAGCAGTTCTTC.

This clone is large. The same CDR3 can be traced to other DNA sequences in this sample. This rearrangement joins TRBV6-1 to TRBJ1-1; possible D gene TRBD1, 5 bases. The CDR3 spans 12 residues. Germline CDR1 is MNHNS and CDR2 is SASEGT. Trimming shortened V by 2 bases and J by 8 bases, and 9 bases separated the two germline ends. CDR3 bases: TGTGCCAGCAGTGAATGGACACGGGAAGCTTTCTTT. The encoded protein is CASSEWTREAFF.

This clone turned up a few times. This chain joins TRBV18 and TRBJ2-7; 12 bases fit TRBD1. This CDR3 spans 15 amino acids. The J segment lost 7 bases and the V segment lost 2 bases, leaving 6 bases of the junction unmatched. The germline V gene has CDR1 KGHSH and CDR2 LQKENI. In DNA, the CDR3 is TGTGCCAGCTCACCAGGGACAGGGGGCCCCAGGGAGCAGTACTTC. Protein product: CASSPGTGGPREQYF. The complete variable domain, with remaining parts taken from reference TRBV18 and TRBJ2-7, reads NAGVMQNPRHLVRRRGQEARLRCSPMKGHSHVYWYRQLPEEGLKFMVYLQKENIIDESGMPKERFSAEFPKEGPSILRIQQVVRGDSAAYFCASSPGTGGPREQYFGPGTRLTVT.

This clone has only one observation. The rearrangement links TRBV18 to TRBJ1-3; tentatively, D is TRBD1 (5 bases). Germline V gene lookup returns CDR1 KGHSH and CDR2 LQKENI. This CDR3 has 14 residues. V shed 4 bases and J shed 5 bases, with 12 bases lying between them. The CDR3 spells CASSLTAGRNTIYF. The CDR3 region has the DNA TGTGCCAGCTCACTAACGGCAGGGCGAAACACCATATATTTT. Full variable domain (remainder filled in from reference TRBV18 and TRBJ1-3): NAGVMQNPRHLVRRRGQEARLRCSPMKGHSHVYWYRQLPEEGLKFMVYLQKENIIDESGMPKERFSAEFPKEGPSILRIQQVVRGDSAAYFCASSLTAGRNTIYFGEGSWLTVV.

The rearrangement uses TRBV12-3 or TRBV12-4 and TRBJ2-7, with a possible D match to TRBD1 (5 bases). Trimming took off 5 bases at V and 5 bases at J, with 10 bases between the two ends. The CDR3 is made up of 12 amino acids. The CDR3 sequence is CASSRTMDEQYF. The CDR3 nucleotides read TGTGCCAGCAGTAGGACAATGGACGAGCAGTACTTC.

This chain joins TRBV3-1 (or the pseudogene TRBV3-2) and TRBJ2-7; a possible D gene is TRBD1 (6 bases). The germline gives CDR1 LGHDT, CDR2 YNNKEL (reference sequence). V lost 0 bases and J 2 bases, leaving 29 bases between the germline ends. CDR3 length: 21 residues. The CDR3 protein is CASSQDYVWTAGTQKAYEQYF. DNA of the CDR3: TGTGCCAGCAGCCAAGATTATGTATGGACAGCTGGGACGCAGAAGGCCTACGAGCAGTACTTC.

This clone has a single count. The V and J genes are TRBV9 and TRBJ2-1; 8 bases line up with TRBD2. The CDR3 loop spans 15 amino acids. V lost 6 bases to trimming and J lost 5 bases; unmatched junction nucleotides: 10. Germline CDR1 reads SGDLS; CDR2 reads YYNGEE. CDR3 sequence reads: CASTLSGGRDNEQFF. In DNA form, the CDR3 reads TGTGCCAGCACCCTCTCGGGGGGGAGAGACAATGAGCAGTTCTTC.

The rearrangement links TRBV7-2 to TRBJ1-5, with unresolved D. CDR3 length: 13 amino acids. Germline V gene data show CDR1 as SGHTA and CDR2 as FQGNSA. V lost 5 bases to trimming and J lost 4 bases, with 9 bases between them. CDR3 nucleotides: TGTGCCAGCAGCCCTCGCCTAAATCAGCCCCAGCATTTT. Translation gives CASSPRLNQPQHF.

The CDR3 sequence: CASSRTLMDRPFSYEQYF. For the CDR3, the DNA is TGTGCCAGCAGCCGCACCTTAATGGACAGGCCATTCTCCTACGAGCAGTACTTC. This chain connects TRBV11-2 to TRBJ2-7; TRBD1 agrees at 7 bases. J gave up 0 bases and V 5 bases, and 16 bases lay outside the gene matches. The CDR3 has 18 amino acids. Germline values: CDR1 SGHAT, CDR2 FQNNGV.

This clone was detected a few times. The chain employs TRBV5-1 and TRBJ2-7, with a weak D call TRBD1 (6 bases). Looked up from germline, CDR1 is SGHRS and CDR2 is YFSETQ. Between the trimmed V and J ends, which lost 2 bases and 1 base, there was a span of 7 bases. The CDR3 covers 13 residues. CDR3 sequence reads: CASSFTGSYEQYF. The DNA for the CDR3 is TGCGCCAGCAGCTTTACAGGGTCCTACGAGCAGTACTTC.

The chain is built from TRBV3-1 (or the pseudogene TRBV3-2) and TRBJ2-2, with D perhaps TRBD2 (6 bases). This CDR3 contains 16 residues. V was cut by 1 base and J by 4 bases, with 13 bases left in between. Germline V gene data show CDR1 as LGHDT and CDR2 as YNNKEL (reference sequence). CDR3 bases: TGTGCCAGCAGCCAAGTGGCGGGGTACGGCACCGGGGAGCTGTTTTTT. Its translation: CASSQVAGYGTGELFF.

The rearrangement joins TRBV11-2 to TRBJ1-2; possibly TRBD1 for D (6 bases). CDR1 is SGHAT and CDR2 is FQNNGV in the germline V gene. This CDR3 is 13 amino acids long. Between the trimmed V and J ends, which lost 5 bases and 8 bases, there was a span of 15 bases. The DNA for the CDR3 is TGTGCCAGCAGCACTCCAGGGGTGGGCGGCTACACCTTC. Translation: CASSTPGVGGYTF.

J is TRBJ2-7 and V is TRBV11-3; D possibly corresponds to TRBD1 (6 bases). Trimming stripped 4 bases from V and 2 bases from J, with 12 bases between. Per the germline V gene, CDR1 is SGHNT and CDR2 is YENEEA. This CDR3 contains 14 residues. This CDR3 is CASSYAGATYEQYF. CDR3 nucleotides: TGTGCCAGCAGCTACGCAGGGGCAACCTACGAGCAGTACTTC.

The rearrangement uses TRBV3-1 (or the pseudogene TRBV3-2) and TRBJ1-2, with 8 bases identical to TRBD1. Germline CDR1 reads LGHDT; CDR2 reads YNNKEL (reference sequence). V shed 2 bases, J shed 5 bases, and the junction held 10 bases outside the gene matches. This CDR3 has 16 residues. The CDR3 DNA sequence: TGTGCCAGCAGCCAACACAGGGGGTATACGATTTATGGCTACACCTTC. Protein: CASSQHRGYTIYGYTF.